Listed below are T cell receptor beta chains from one sample, sequenced in a study of identical twins. From the 5' RACE reads, TCRdb called clonotypes with MiXCR, one entry per CDR3 protein. This sample has approximately 600,000 distinct CDR3 sequences, with over 8.5% found just once. The same data also went into a second study, on yellow fever vaccine responses in identical twins.

The sample taken for sequencing was PBMCs. The receptors derive from a woman in her late teens or twenties in good health. The CDR3 runs from the conserved cysteine through the conserved F or W. The order of the fields is J gene, D gene, V gene, CDR3 length, CDR3 protein. D genes are given only for firm matches.

TRBJ2-1	TRBD2	TRBV4-2	17	CASSQVSQRGGGNEQFF
TRBJ1-2	.	TRBV6-2/TRBV6-3	13	CASSYERNYGYTF
TRBJ2-5	.	TRBV7-9	14	CASSFASSWETQYF
TRBJ2-1	TRBD1	TRBV12-3/TRBV12-4	16	CASSHDYPDRVNEQFF
TRBJ2-7	.	TRBV7-2	13	CAIHHRDSYEQYF
TRBJ2-7	TRBD2	TRBV6-2/TRBV6-3	18	CASSYSVGAGVIRYEQYF
TRBJ2-5	TRBD2	TRBV2	15	CASPLLAGAQETQYF
TRBJ1-5	.	TRBV5-1	15	CASSLGGPGNQPQHF
TRBJ2-3	TRBD2	TRBV7-3	19	CASSPGTSGDYLSTDTQYF
TRBJ2-4	.	TRBV12-3/TRBV12-4	14	CASSQGSGAGIQYF
TRBJ2-3	TRBD2	TRBV29-1	17	CSVEWSSGRVSTDTQYF
TRBJ1-6	.	TRBV5-1	15	CASSLRGGGNSPLHF
TRBJ2-1	.	TRBV9	15	CASSVFDSQYNEQFF
TRBJ1-5	.	TRBV5-1	17	CASSPGNEGAGNQPQHF
TRBJ1-1	.	TRBV27	16	CASSLSGGRGNTEAFF
TRBJ2-2	.	TRBV6-6	11	CASSWPGELFF
TRBJ2-4	TRBD2	TRBV7-2	14	CASSQGLAGNIQYF
TRBJ2-5	.	TRBV15	17	CATSSAPGTSLAETQYF
TRBJ2-7	TRBD1	TRBV29-1	17	CSVGGGTGGLQNYEQYF
TRBJ2-7	TRBD2	TRBV4-3	16	CASSQDLAGVWYEQYF
TRBJ1-6	.	TRBV6-5	15	CASSYGSGDNSPLHF
TRBJ2-1	TRBD2	TRBV11-1	18	CASSWPTFTSGSYNEQFF
TRBJ2-7	TRBD1	TRBV7-9	13	CASRWDRVDQQYF
TRBJ2-2	TRBD2	TRBV3-1	16	CASSPGTSGTSGELFF
TRBJ2-7	.	TRBV10-2	12	CASGSYGYEQYF
TRBJ2-5	TRBD1	TRBV5-1	14	CASSLEEGAETQYF
TRBJ2-1	.	TRBV27	16	CASSVDYSGTINEQFF
TRBJ2-3	TRBD2	TRBV4-3	18	CASSQERAGGLHADTQYF
TRBJ1-5	.	TRBV5-1	14	CASSLAGGEQPQHF
TRBJ2-7	TRBD2	TRBV12-3/TRBV12-4	15	CASRLALAGINEQYF
TRBJ2-1	.	TRBV2	18	CAISWGQGIPSSYNEQFF
TRBJ2-2	TRBD1	TRBV20-1	13	CSAPTGGTGELFF
TRBJ2-5	TRBD2	TRBV2	15	CASGGTSGLQETQYF
TRBJ2-3	.	TRBV6-5	15	CASSYPPSGTDTQYF
TRBJ2-7	.	TRBV5-1	15	CASSLGTGSTYEQYF
TRBJ1-2	.	TRBV9	15	CASSVQNGGGYGYTF
TRBJ2-1	.	TRBV12-3/TRBV12-4	13	CASSFDPVGEQFF
TRBJ2-7	TRBD1	TRBV5-1	15	CASSYRDRVPYEQYF
TRBJ2-7	.	TRBV6-5	13	CASIWDFPYEQYF
TRBJ2-7	.	TRBV28	13	CASRSDGGGEQYF
TRBJ2-4	.	TRBV7-7	13	CASSLATGGVQYF
TRBJ2-7	TRBD2	TRBV5-1	16	CASSLEPSGGTYEQYF
TRBJ2-5	TRBD2	TRBV12-3/TRBV12-4	17	CASILGLAGLKGETQYF
TRBJ2-7	.	TRBV12-3/TRBV12-4	14	CASSWEWGHYEQYF
TRBJ2-1	.	TRBV30	13	CAWSPRPGNEQFF
TRBJ2-1	.	TRBV9	13	CASSVDSHNEQFF
TRBJ1-1	.	TRBV12-3/TRBV12-4	14	CASSLEYLNTEAFF
TRBJ2-3	.	TRBV6-1	13	CASSGANTDTQYF
TRBJ1-3	.	TRBV29-1	11	CSVASGNTIYF
TRBJ1-2	TRBD1	TRBV3-1	19	CASSRSIIQGQGSNYGYTF
TRBJ2-7	.	TRBV20-1	15	CSARDMIAGGYEQYF
TRBJ2-7	TRBD1	TRBV4-3	15	CASSVGAGGVDEQYF
TRBJ2-7	TRBD2	TRBV30	14	CACYLGGGPYEQYF